This T cell receptor beta chain emerged from a study of OX40 agonist ivuxolimab in advanced cancers. Turning to the study itself: Two cutaneous melanoma patients and one hepatocellular carcinoma patient, three in all, had partial responses.

The CDR3 extends over 15 amino acids. V was clipped by 3 bases and J by 0 bases; unmatched bases: 8. Germline lookup yields CDR1 SQVTM and CDR2 ANQGSEA. Regarding this clone: The identical CDR3 is also encoded by other nucleotide sequences in the sample.

Patients with autoimmune history or systemic immunosuppression were excluded. TCRdb's table, derived via immunoSEQ multiplex PCR, lists solely in-frame clones and lacks some. The sample has 75,000 to 90,000 clones, just under 95% seen once. The source material was CD4+ or CD8+ T cells sorted from blood, sampled in a trial of the OX40 agonist ivuxolimab. This TCR was sampled from an adult with an advanced solid tumor such as melanoma, head and neck, liver or kidney cancer. The chain recombines TRBV29-1 with TRBJ2-7; 7 bases match TRBD1. CDR3 sequence reads: CSVETAGTDSYEQYF. CDR3 DNA: TGCAGCGTTGAGACCGCTGGGACAGACTCCTACGAGCAGTACTTC.